The 17 T cell receptor beta chains below were found in one sample sequenced in a study of regulatory T cells in long-lasting Graves disease. Time point indicated: newly diagnosed GD, antithyroid drugs for less than 3 months. PBMCs were the source of the RNA used for TCR sequencing. TCR beta libraries were built with iRepertoire HTBI primers and Arm-PCR of CDR3 regions. TCRdb re-analysed the multiplex PCR reads in MiXCR, keeping a single row per CDR3 protein. The sample yields around 420,000 distinct CDR3 sequences, 14% to 15% seen once. The same data also went into a second study, on T cells in Graves' hyperthyroidism and ophthalmopathy.

The starting material was peripheral blood mononuclear cells (PBMCs), obtained at new diagnosis, from a patient treated with antithyroid drugs. Receptor source: a woman between 40 and 50 years old with Graves disease.

This clonotype has at least ten counts. The chain combines TRBV28 with TRBJ2-7; 10 bases are shared with TRBD2. Germline-derived CDR1 and CDR2 are MDHEN and SYDVKM. V dropped 5 bases and J dropped 0; count of bases not matched to a gene: 1. The CDR3 has 14 residues. This CDR3 is CASSLAGASYEQYF. CDR3 DNA: TGTGCCAGCAGTCTAGCGGGGGCCTCCTACGAGCAGTACTTC.

The CDR3 DNA is TGTGCCACCAATAGCGGGAAGTCCTACAATGAGCAGTTCTTC. It yields the protein CATNSGKSYNEQFF. The chain is built from TRBV7-9 and TRBJ2-1, with 8 positions matching TRBD2. V trimming: 10 bases; J trimming: 1 base; junction bases outside the gene matches: 6. CDR3 length equals 14 residues. Germline CDR1 SEHNR, CDR2 FQNEAQ (reference sequence).

The rearrangement links TRBV9 to TRBJ2-6, with TRBD1 matching over 8 bases. Germline V gives CDR1 SGDLS, CDR2 YYNGEE. The CDR3 has 16 amino acids. Germline trimming cut 2 bases from V and 2 bases from J; bases unmatched to any gene: 3. The CDR3 spells CASSVAGGPGANVLTF. The DNA for the CDR3 is TGTGCCAGCAGCGTTGCAGGGGGCCCTGGGGCCAACGTCCTGACTTTC.

Many counts were recorded for this clonotype. This chain connects TRBV7-8 to TRBJ2-3, with 13 bases fitting TRBD2. CDR1 is SGHVS and CDR2 is FQNEAQ in the germline V gene. CDR3 length: 19 amino acids. Trimming cost V 3 bases and J 4 bases; bases outside gene matches: 13. CDR3 sequence (DNA): TGTGCCAGCAGCTTCCAGACTAGCGGGAGGATGAGGAGCCCAGATACGCAGTATTTT. This encodes CASSFQTSGRMRSPDTQYF.

This chain joins TRBV29-1 and TRBJ2-3, with TRBD2 matching over 14 bases. From germline, CDR1 is SQVTM and CDR2 ANQGSEA. CDR3 size: 20 residues. V was clipped by 6 bases and J by 0 bases; unmatched bases: 17. CDR3 DNA sequence: TGCAGCGTACCGGGACTAGCGGGAGTTTCGGGACCGACTAGCACAGATACGCAGTATTTT. This gives the protein CSVPGLAGVSGPTSTDTQYF.

The table lists this clonotype with a few counts. This rearrangement joins TRBV24-1 to TRBJ1-6, with D unresolved. This CDR3 spans 13 amino acids. V lost 7 bases to trimming and J lost 9 bases, with 12 bases between them. The germline CDR1 and CDR2 sequences are KGHDR and SFDVKD. The CDR3 region has the DNA TGTGCCACCAGAAGAAGCGAGGGTTCACCCCTCCACTTT. It codes for CATRRSEGSPLHF.

This clonotype was seen at least ten times. V and J are TRBV12-5 and TRBJ2-4; D remains ambiguous. The CDR3 is 9 residues long. V dropped 6 bases and J dropped 13 bases, with 7 bases sitting between them. Looked up from germline, CDR1 is LGHNT and CDR2 is FRNRAP. CDR3 region: CASGLTQYF. The CDR3 DNA follows: TGTGCTAGTGGCCTTACCCAGTACTTC.

In its sample, this clonotype was seen many times. The V gene is TRBV20-1, the J gene TRBJ2-2; 10 nucleotides match TRBD1. V gave up 6 bases and J gave up 4 bases; unmatched junction bases: 8. Germline V gene lookup returns CDR1 DFQATT and CDR2 SNEGSKA (reference sequence). The CDR3 contains 15 residues. As DNA, the CDR3 is TGCAGTGCACAAGACAGGGGGCGCGCCACCGGGGAGCTGTTTTTT. It translates to CSAQDRGRATGELFF.

This clonotype was observed many times. The chain employs TRBV2 and TRBJ1-3, with D tentatively TRBD1 (5 bases). The germline V and J ends were trimmed by 8 bases and 0 bases, with 17 bases remaining between them. CDR3 size: 16 residues. Germline V gives CDR1 SNHLY, CDR2 FYNNEI. The CDR3, as DNA: TGTGCCAGCCAGCCGGGGACCGCACCCTCTGGAAACACCATATATTTT. It yields the protein CASQPGTAPSGNTIYF.

In this sample, this clonotype turned up a few times. CDR3 amino acids: CSVGTGAGELFF. CDR3 bases: TGCAGCGTTGGGACAGGGGCCGGGGAGCTGTTTTTT. The rearrangement joins TRBV29-1 to TRBJ2-2; TRBD1 matches 9 bases. The CDR3 sequence is 12 residues long. Trimming at V came to 4 bases and at J to 6 bases, leaving 0 bases not matched to a gene. Germline lookup yields CDR1 SQVTM and CDR2 ANQGSEA.

The chain is built from TRBV4-1 and TRBJ2-2; 8 positions agree with TRBD2. The CDR3 covers 15 residues. V was pared by 5 bases and J by 4 bases, with 6 bases of the junction left unmatched. Germline V gives CDR1 MGHRA, CDR2 YSYEKL. The DNA of the CDR3 is TGCGCCAGCAGCGGGCTAGCGGGTCTCACCGGGGAGCTGTTTTTT. It is translated as CASSGLAGLTGELFF.

This clonotype was recorded many times. The chain recombines TRBV11-3 with TRBJ2-7; no clear D. Per germline, CDR1 SGHNT and CDR2 YENEEA. CDR3 size: 14 residues. Trimming shortened V by 4 bases and J by 4 bases, and 14 bases separated the two germline ends. The CDR3 DNA sequence: TGTGCCAGCAGCTCCGGCCAGACATATTACGAGCAGTACTTC. This translates into CASSSGQTYYEQYF.

This clonotype showed up just a few times. V and J are TRBV5-1 and TRBJ2-7, with D possibly being TRBD1 (6 bases). Germline CDR1 and CDR2: SGHRS and YFSETQ. This CDR3 has 15 residues. Trimming pared 4 bases from V and 0 bases from J, leaving 14 bases between. Here the CDR3 reads CASSPPDSLSYEQYF. The CDR3 region has the DNA TGCGCCAGCAGCCCCCCGGACAGCCTCTCCTACGAGCAGTACTTC.

This clonotype was seen a handful of times. The chain has TRBV27 and TRBJ1-5; D gene unclear. This CDR3 contains 15 residues. Germline CDR1 MNHEY, CDR2 SMNVEV (reference sequence). Trimming removed 6 bases at V and 5 bases at J, with 17 bases between. The CDR3 DNA follows: TGTGCCAGCAGCCTAGAGGGATTCCCGGATCAGCCCCAGCATTTT. This translates into CASSLEGFPDQPQHF.

This clonotype was counted ten times or more. This chain links TRBV28 with TRBJ2-1; D not resolved. Germline loops: CDR1 MDHEN, CDR2 SYDVKM. The length of the CDR3 is 13 residues. V shed 3 bases and J shed 9 bases, with 12 bases lying between them. This chain's CDR3 is CASSFDLGTEQFF. Here the CDR3 DNA reads TGTGCCAGCAGTTTTGATTTGGGTACTGAGCAGTTCTTC.

This clonotype occurred many times. The gene calls are TRBV9 and TRBJ1-2; 7 bases agree with TRBD1. Germline V gene lookup returns CDR1 SGDLS and CDR2 YYNGEE. The CDR3 covers 17 residues. With V trimmed by 3 bases and J by 0 bases, 11 bases remained unmatched. The DNA of the CDR3 is TGTGCCAGCAGCGCCAAACAGGGGCCCGATCCTAACTATGGCTACACCTTC. Translated, it gives CASSAKQGPDPNYGYTF.

This clonotype was counted a few times. The J gene is TRBJ1-1, the V gene TRBV2; D perhaps matches TRBD1 (6 bases). Looked up from germline, CDR1 is SNHLY and CDR2 is FYNNEI. This CDR3 region has 13 residues. V lost 7 bases and J lost 2, with 11 bases in between. The CDR3 loop is CASKQGTNTEAFF. The CDR3 bases are TGTGCCAGCAAACAGGGCACAAACACTGAAGCTTTCTTT. Supplemented by reference TRBV2 and TRBJ1-1, the full variable domain reads EPEVTQTPSHQVTQMGQEVILRCVPISNHLYFYWYRQILGQKVEFLVSFYNNEISEKSEIFDDQFSVERPDGSNFTLKIRSTKLEDSAMYFCASKQGTNTEAFFGQGTRLTVV.